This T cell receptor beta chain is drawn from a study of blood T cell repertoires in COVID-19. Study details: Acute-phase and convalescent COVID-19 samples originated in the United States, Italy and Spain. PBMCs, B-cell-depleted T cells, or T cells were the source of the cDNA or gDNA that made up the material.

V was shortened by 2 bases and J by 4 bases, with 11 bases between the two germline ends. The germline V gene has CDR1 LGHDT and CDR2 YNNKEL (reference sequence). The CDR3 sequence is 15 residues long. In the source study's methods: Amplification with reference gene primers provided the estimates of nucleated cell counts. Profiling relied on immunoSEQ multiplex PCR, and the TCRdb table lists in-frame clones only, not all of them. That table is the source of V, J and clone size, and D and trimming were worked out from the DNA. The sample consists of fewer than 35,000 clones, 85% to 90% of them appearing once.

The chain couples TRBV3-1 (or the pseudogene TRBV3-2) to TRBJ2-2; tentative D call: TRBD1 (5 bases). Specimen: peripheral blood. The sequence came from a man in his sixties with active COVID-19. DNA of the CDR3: TGTGCCAGCAGCCAACTAACAGGACGCACCGGGGAGCTGTTTTTT. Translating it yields CASSQLTGRTGELFF.